The 15 T cell receptor beta chains in this list originate from one sample, sequenced in a study of cytomegalovirus exposure and HLA in healthy donors. The PCR used 60 Vbeta and 13 Jbeta primers. TCRdb's copy holds only in-frame clones and misses some; the assay was immunoSEQ multiplex PCR. The data show roughly 190,000 clones, with 78% seen just once and around 14% held by the top ten. The sample taken for sequencing was PBMCs. The receptors were gathered from a woman in her 30s in good health and CMV-seropositive.

The chain carries TRBV27 and TRBJ2-4; D gene unclear. The germline gives CDR1 MNHEY, CDR2 SMNVEV (reference sequence). V lost 6 bases to trimming and J lost 8 bases, with 17 bases between them. The CDR3 consists of 14 residues. The chain's CDR3 is CASSPTTLSDIQYF. The CDR3 DNA reads as TGTGCCAGCAGCCCCACCACCCTGAGCGACATTCAGTACTTC.

The chain is built from TRBV9 and TRBJ2-1; 8 bases map to TRBD2. CDR1 SGDLS and CDR2 YYNGEE come from the germline V gene. Trimming took 4 bases from V and 7 from J; bases not matched to a gene: 7. This CDR3 spans 14 amino acids. The CDR3 protein is CASSFGGARNEQFF. The CDR3, as DNA: TGTGCCAGCAGCTTCGGGGGGGCCCGGAATGAGCAGTTCTTC.

The sample holds a few counts of this clone. The CDR3 reads CASSASHEQYF. In nucleotides, the CDR3 is TGTGCCAGCAGCGCAAGCCACGAGCAGTACTTC. The chain has TRBV25-1 and TRBJ2-7; D is ambiguous. CDR1 is MGHDK and CDR2 is SYGVNS in the germline V gene. V lost 6 bases and J lost 5, with 8 bases in between. The CDR3 length is 11 residues.

The chain is built from TRBV19 and TRBJ1-5; 9 positions agree with TRBD1. Trimming cost V 4 bases and J 1 base; bases outside gene matches: 8. The CDR3 sequence is 17 residues long. Germline V gives CDR1 LNHDA, CDR2 SQIVND (reference sequence). The CDR3 spells CASSTNRGRLSNQPQHF. The CDR3 region has the DNA TGTGCCAGTAGTACTAACAGGGGGCGTTTAAGCAATCAGCCCCAGCATTTT.

The gene calls are TRBV15 and TRBJ2-2; 8 bases fit TRBD2. With V trimmed by 0 bases and J by 7 bases, 4 bases remained unmatched. CDR1 and CDR2 (germline): LNHNV, YYDKDF (reference sequence). This CDR3 has 15 residues. This chain's CDR3 is CATSRDTGGSGELFF. CDR3 sequence (DNA): TGTGCCACCAGCAGAGATACGGGGGGGAGCGGGGAGCTGTTTTTT.

Only a few counts were recorded for this clone. The chain has TRBV4-3 and TRBJ2-4, with TRBD2 as a possible D gene (6 bases). The CDR3 totals 15 residues. Germline lookup yields CDR1 LGHNA and CDR2 YSLEER. Trimming removed 1 base from V and 0 bases from J, with 7 bases in between. In DNA form, the CDR3 reads TGCGCCAGCAGCCAAGCGGAGGGAGCCAAAAACATTCAGTACTTC. Translated, it gives CASSQAEGAKNIQYF.

The chain has TRBV18 and TRBJ2-6, with a weak D call TRBD1 (5 bases). The CDR3 runs 17 residues. CDR1 and CDR2 from the germline V gene are KGHSH and LQKENI. V dropped 3 bases and J dropped 2 bases, with 14 bases sitting between them. The CDR3 loop reads CASSPLRVGAGANVLTF. CDR3 DNA sequence: TGTGCCAGCTCACCTCTCAGGGTTGGTGCTGGGGCCAACGTCCTGACTTTC.

The rearrangement uses TRBV4-3 and TRBJ1-3, with D maybe TRBD1 (6 bases). The germline gives CDR1 LGHNA, CDR2 YSLEER. The CDR3 has 15 amino acids. Trimming took 1 base from V and 2 from J, leaving 9 bases between them. For the CDR3, the DNA is TGCGCCAGCAGCCAAGGGACAGAACCTGGAAACACCATATATTTT. It translates to CASSQGTEPGNTIYF.

The chain has TRBV7-8 and TRBJ1-5; 9 bases match TRBD1. The germline V gene encodes CDR1 SGHVS and CDR2 FQNEAQ. The ends lost 5 bases at V and 5 bases at J; junction bases unmatched: 7. The CDR3 totals 15 residues. The CDR3: CASSPGQGAYQPQHF. DNA for the CDR3: TGTGCCAGCAGCCCGGGACAGGGAGCCTATCAGCCCCAGCATTTT.

The rearrangement uses TRBV7-2 and TRBJ2-1, with D possibly matching TRBD1 (8 bases). CDR1 and CDR2 (germline): SGHTA, FQGNSA. V gave up 5 bases and J gave up 8 bases, with 16 bases separating them. The CDR3 sequence is 14 residues long. The CDR3 DNA follows: TGTGCCAGCAGCGTTGGACAGGGAGGGGATGAGCAGTTCTTC. Translating gives CASSVGQGGDEQFF. Using reference TRBV7-2 and TRBJ2-1 for the parts outside the CDR3, the full variable domain is GAGVSQSPSNKVTEKGKDVELRCDPISGHTALYWYRQSLGQGLEFLIYFQGNSAPDKSGLPSDRFSAERTGGSVSTLTIQRTQQEDSAVYLCASSVGQGGDEQFFGPGTRLTVL.

This clone was observed a single time. The chain combines TRBV5-1 with TRBJ1-1; no definite D call. Germline V gene data show CDR1 as SGHRS and CDR2 as YFSETQ. The CDR3 covers 13 residues. Trimming pared 5 bases from V and 2 bases from J, leaving 10 bases between. The CDR3 loop reads CASSTSHNTEAFF. CDR3 nucleotide sequence: TGCGCCAGCAGTACATCCCACAACACTGAAGCTTTCTTT.

This chain connects TRBV7-9 to TRBJ2-1; tentatively, D is TRBD2 (5 bases). The V gene's germline CDR1 is SEHNR and CDR2 FQNEAQ (reference sequence). Between the trimmed V and J ends, which lost 8 bases and 0 bases, there was a span of 14 bases. This CDR3 spans 15 amino acids. The chain's CDR3 is CASVGGESSYNEQFF. The CDR3 region has the DNA TGTGCCAGCGTTGGAGGCGAGAGCTCCTACAATGAGCAGTTCTTC. Together with reference TRBV7-9 and TRBJ2-1, the CDR3 gives the full variable domain: DTGVSQNPRHKITKRGQNVTFRCDPISEHNRLYWYRQTLGQGPEFLTYFQNEAQLEKSRLLSDRFSAERPKGSFSTLEIQRTEQGDSAMYLCASVGGESSYNEQFFGPGTRLTVL.

This sequence joins TRBV7-2 and TRBJ2-1, with D possibly matching TRBD2 (7 bases). The CDR3 loop spans 17 amino acids. Deletions cut 2 bases from V and 7 bases from J, with 21 bases between. CDR1 is SGHTA and CDR2 is FQGNSA in the germline V gene. The CDR3 DNA is TGTGCCAGCAGCTTAAGGGCGGGGGCTACTTCAGGGAATGAGCAGTTCTTC. This encodes CASSLRAGATSGNEQFF.

V is TRBV19 and J is TRBJ2-1, with D possibly TRBD2 on 7 matching bases. Trimming removed 2 bases at V and 6 bases at J, with 14 bases between. Germline CDR1 and CDR2: LNHDA and SQIVND (reference sequence). The CDR3 totals 15 residues. CDR3 residues: CASSISGGPGNEQFF. DNA of the CDR3: TGTGCCAGTAGTATATCCGGGGGGCCTGGCAATGAGCAGTTCTTC.

The chain joins TRBV4-3 to TRBJ2-1; D is unresolved. CDR1 and CDR2 (germline): LGHNA, YSLEER. Trimming took 1 base from V and 4 from J, leaving 11 bases between them. This CDR3 has 15 residues. The CDR3 reads CASSQVLSVYNEQFF. CDR3 in DNA: TGCGCCAGCAGCCAAGTCCTGTCAGTATACAATGAGCAGTTCTTC.